These T cell receptor beta chains were read from a single sample in a study of T cell changes during pregnancy in multiple sclerosis. Clones were sequenced by immunoSEQ multiplex PCR, and TCRdb holds only the in-frame ones, with some missing. The sample consists of fewer than 80,000 clones, 89% of them appearing once. The source was peripheral blood, collected in the first trimester of pregnancy. The source is a female donor in good health, enrolled as a control in a pregnancy study. The CDR3 runs from the conserved cysteine through the conserved F or W. D genes are given only for firm matches. Clone size is shown for a subset of rows, as once, few, many or a class of expanded clone.

d_gene	abundance	v_gene	j_gene	CDR3aa	CDR3nt
TRBD1	.	TRBV5-1	TRBJ1-1	CASSLGTGMNTEAFF	TGCGCCAGCAGCTTGGGGACAGGCATGAACACTGAAGCTTTCTTT
.	once	TRBV7-2	TRBJ1-2	CASSPEGSGYGYTF	TGTGCCAGCAGCCCGGAGGGTTCCGGCTATGGCTACACCTTC
TRBD1	.	TRBV18	TRBJ2-2	CASSLIRDRGATGELFF	TGTGCCAGCTCTCTTATCCGGGACAGGGGAGCCACCGGGGAGCTGTTTTTT
TRBD1	.	TRBV11-2	TRBJ1-5	CASSLVGTDQPQHF	TGTGCCAGCAGCTTAGTCGGGACAGATCAGCCCCAGCATTTT
.	few	TRBV4-1	TRBJ2-7	CASSQDITASYEQYF	TGCGCCAGCAGCCAAGACATAACAGCTTCCTACGAGCAGTACTTC
.	.	TRBV7-8	TRBJ1-5	CASSPERTSNQPQHF	TGTGCCAGCAGTCCGGAGCGGACCTCCAATCAGCCCCAGCATTTT
TRBD2	.	TRBV5-1	TRBJ2-7	CASTSEGTIEQYF	TGCGCCAGCACCTCGGAGGGGACTATCGAGCAGTACTTC
.	.	TRBV27	TRBJ1-2	CASSRGGALNYGYTF	TGTGCCAGCAGTCGGGGCGGGGCCCTTAACTATGGCTACACCTTC
.	.	TRBV7-7	TRBJ1-5	CASSLDRDQPQHF	TGTGCCAGCAGCTTAGACAGGGATCAGCCCCAGCATTTT
.	.	TRBV18	TRBJ1-5	CASSPRQGNQPQHF	TGTGCCAGCTCACCTCGACAGGGCAATCAGCCCCAGCATTTT
.	few	TRBV28	TRBJ2-7	CASSPETGVLAGDSYEQYF	TGTGCCAGCAGTCCCGAGACAGGGGTACTAGCGGGTGACTCCTACGAGCAGTACTTC
.	few	TRBV7-9	TRBJ1-1	CASSLSDTEAFF	TGTGCCAGCAGCTTATCGGACACTGAAGCTTTCTTT
TRBD2	.	TRBV5-1	TRBJ2-5	CASSLDETSGEETQYF	TGCGCCAGCAGCTTGGACGAGACTAGCGGTGAAGAGACCCAGTACTTC
TRBD2	.	TRBV28	TRBJ2-3	CASSSPRGGADTQYF	TGTGCCAGCAGTTCCCCGCGGGGGGGCGCAGATACGCAGTATTTT
TRBD1	.	TRBV10-1	TRBJ2-7	CASSESGTVPYEQYF	TGCGCCAGCAGTGAGTCAGGGACAGTTCCCTACGAGCAGTACTTC
TRBD1	once	TRBV5-1	TRBJ1-4	CASSPGQNEKLFF	TGCGCCAGCAGCCCGGGACAGAATGAAAAACTGTTTTTT
.	.	TRBV6-1	TRBJ2-7	CASSEAVNSNEQYF	TGTGCCAGCAGTGAAGCTGTGAACTCAAACGAGCAGTACTTC
.	.	TRBV6-1	TRBJ1-2	CASSSIGRGYGYTF	TGTGCCAGCTCTTCTATTGGCAGGGGCTATGGCTACACCTTC
TRBD2	.	TRBV11-2	TRBJ2-7	CASSAGLAGLAEQYF	TGTGCCAGCAGCGCGGGACTAGCGGGATTGGCCGAGCAGTACTTC
.	.	TRBV11-3	TRBJ2-7	CASSSRRDTSYEQYF	TGTGCCAGCAGCTCGCGCCGGGACACGTCTTACGAGCAGTACTTC
TRBD1	.	TRBV5-1	TRBJ2-1	CASNPGQGYNEQFF	TGCGCCAGTAACCCGGGACAGGGGTACAATGAGCAGTTCTTC
TRBD2	.	TRBV5-4	TRBJ2-7	CASSLLGTRSYEQYF	TGTGCCAGCAGCTTATTGGGGACTAGGTCCTACGAGCAGTACTTC
.	.	TRBV27	TRBJ1-5	CASSLYRVDQPQHF	TGTGCCAGCAGTTTATACAGGGTCGATCAGCCCCAGCATTTT
TRBD1	.	TRBV6-6	TRBJ1-6	CANQQGKDSPLHF	TGTGCCAACCAACAGGGGAAGGATTCACCCCTCCACTTT
.	.	TRBV6-5	TRBJ1-3	CASSYMRSGNTIYF	TGTGCCAGCAGCTACATGCGCTCTGGAAACACCATATATTTT
.	.	TRBV6-5	TRBJ1-5	CASSYSISAGQPQHF	TGTGCCAGCAGTTACTCGATTTCAGCCGGGCAGCCCCAGCATTTT
TRBD1	.	TRBV25-1	TRBJ1-6	CASSVQGATPLHF	TGTGCCAGCAGTGTACAGGGGGCAACACCCCTCCACTTT
TRBD2	.	TRBV18	TRBJ2-2	CASSPALAGSNTGELFF	TGTGCCAGCTCACCAGCCCTAGCGGGTTCGAACACCGGGGAGCTGTTTTTT
TRBD2	.	TRBV10-3	TRBJ2-1	CAINRLAGLNNEQFF	TGTGCCATCAACCGACTAGCGGGGCTAAACAATGAGCAGTTCTTC
TRBD1	.	TRBV28	TRBJ1-2	CASRAQGADGYTF	TGTGCCAGCAGGGCTCAGGGGGCGGATGGCTACACCTTC
.	.	TRBV30	TRBJ2-1	CAWIRVWTYNEQFF	TGTGCCTGGATACGGGTCTGGACTTACAATGAGCAGTTCTTC
.	.	TRBV7-9	TRBJ2-4	CASSFGAWNIQYF	TGTGCCAGCAGCTTCGGAGCGTGGAACATTCAGTACTTC
.	.	TRBV2	TRBJ1-4	CASSEGVSGKLFF	TGTGCCAGCAGTGAAGGAGTATCGGGAAAACTGTTTTTT
TRBD1	.	TRBV2	TRBJ1-4	CASSLTGRDEKLFF	TGTGCCAGCAGTCTGACAGGGAGAGATGAAAAACTGTTTTTT
.	once	TRBV9	TRBJ2-1	CASSVDGAGVYNEQFF	TGTGCCAGCAGCGTAGATGGGGCAGGGGTCTACAATGAGCAGTTCTTC
TRBD1	.	TRBV5-5	TRBJ2-1	CASRSFSTGSSYNEQFF	TGTGCCAGCAGATCCTTTTCGACAGGGAGCTCCTACAATGAGCAGTTCTTC
.	once	TRBV4-3	TRBJ1-1	CASSQSGLRTEAFF	TGCGCCAGCAGCCAAAGCGGGCTTAGGACTGAAGCTTTCTTT
.	.	TRBV6-1	TRBJ2-1	CASSGPGPRNSYNEQFF	TGTGCCAGCAGTGGGCCGGGTCCCCGAAACTCCTACAATGAGCAGTTCTTC
TRBD1	.	TRBV29-1	TRBJ2-7	CSVGRGLYEQYF	TGCAGCGTTGGCAGGGGGCTCTACGAGCAGTACTTC
TRBD1	once	TRBV18	TRBJ1-2	CASSLQDRSYGYTF	TGTGCCAGCTCACTACAGGACAGGTCCTATGGCTACACCTTC
TRBD1	once	TRBV28	TRBJ1-4	CATTGGSANEKLFF	TGTGCCACCACAGGGGGCTCGGCTAATGAAAAACTGTTTTTT
TRBD1	.	TRBV7-9	TRBJ1-2	CASSLGQGGGYTF	TGTGCCAGCAGCTTGGGACAGGGGGGCGGCTACACCTTC
.	.	TRBV7-2	TRBJ1-5	CASSWENRGNQPQHF	TGTGCCAGCAGCTGGGAAAACAGGGGCAATCAGCCCCAGCATTTT
.	.	TRBV29-1	TRBJ1-2	CSVGQIHYGYTF	TGCAGCGTTGGACAGATCCATTATGGCTACACCTTC
TRBD1	.	TRBV19	TRBJ2-7	CASSIGGTGAYEQYF	TGTGCCAGTAGTATAGGCGGGACAGGGGCCTACGAGCAGTACTTC
TRBD1	.	TRBV29-1	TRBJ2-4	CSVEDRGRLAKNIQYF	TGCAGCGTTGAAGATAGGGGGCGTTTAGCCAAAAACATTCAGTACTTC
TRBD1	.	TRBV5-6	TRBJ1-4	CASSLGDREDEKLFF	TGTGCCAGCAGCTTGGGTGACAGGGAAGATGAAAAACTGTTTTTT